The 8 T cell receptor beta chains below were found in one sample sequenced in a study of T cell repertoires in cytomegalovirus infection (dated by TCRdb to 2018 to 2020). Sequencing used an Illumina HiSeq 1500. The public reads were quality trimmed at Q25 with fastp and then assembled into clones with MiXCR by TCRdb, keeping productive beta chains. Each record represents a unique CDR3 protein, reported with the most common genes and DNA among its rows. This sample holds tens of thousands of distinct CDR3 sequences; under 20% were observed only once. The ten largest make up about 55% of the sample. What the treatment or condition label conveys for this sample: in vitro stimulation with specific CMV peptide epitopes to enrich CMV-specific T cells. Their antigen targets remain unknown. Sequences were derived from CD8+ T cells from cultured PBMCs, sampled from culture after CMV antigen stimulation. These receptors all stem from a human donor in good health (CMV status not recorded). Some clones in this sample may be carry-over from other donors' samples.

This clonotype has more than one count but fewer than ten. V usage is TRBV28 and J usage is TRBJ2-1; weak D call: TRBD2 (7 bases). Germline CDR1 MDHEN, CDR2 SYDVKM. The CDR3 has 16 amino acids. The ends were cut back, 8 bases at V and 6 bases at J, with 23 bases in the middle. The CDR3 DNA sequence: TGTGCCAGCTCTCCGAGGGGGGGGGCGCGGGTCAATGAGCAGTTCTTC. Protein product: CASSPRGGARVNEQFF.

The chain has TRBV12-3 or TRBV12-4 and TRBJ1-4, with a possible D match to TRBD1 (6 bases). The CDR3 totals 15 residues. Trimming stripped 6 bases from V and 8 bases from J, with 19 bases between. The CDR3, as DNA: TGTGCCAGCAGCCTGGGATTACAGGGTTCCGAAAAACTGTTTTTT. Translating it yields CASSLGLQGSEKLFF.

This sequence joins TRBV2 and TRBJ1-6; the D gene is possibly TRBD1 (6 bases). Germline V gene sequence: CDR1 SNHLY, CDR2 FYNNEI. Trimming removed 8 bases at V and 4 bases at J, with 12 bases between. The length of the CDR3 is 14 residues. CDR3 loop: CASGQTGYNSPLHF. The CDR3 coding sequence is TGTGCCAGCGGACAGACAGGTTATAATTCACCCCTCCACTTT.

The chain couples TRBV28 to TRBJ1-4, with a weak D call TRBD1 (5 bases). Trimming stripped 5 bases from V and 7 bases from J, with 20 bases between. Per germline, CDR1 MDHEN and CDR2 SYDVKM. CDR3 length equals 16 residues. This chain's CDR3 is CASSATTGGHGEKLFF. CDR3 bases: TGTGCCAGCAGTGCCACTACAGGAGGGCACGGTGAAAAACTGTTTTTT. The variable domain in full, completed from reference TRBV28 and TRBJ1-4, reads DVKVTQSSRYLVKRTGEKVFLECVQDMDHENMFWYRQDPGLGLRLIYFSYDVKMKEKGDIPEGYSVSREKKERFSLILESASTNQTSMYLCASSATTGGHGEKLFFGSGTQLSVL.

J is TRBJ2-1 and V is TRBV7-6; a weak D match, TRBD1 (6 bases). The CDR3 runs to 15 residues. CDR1 is SGHVS and CDR2 is FNYEAQ in the germline V gene. V lost 0 bases and J 4 bases, leaving 10 bases between the germline ends. Here the CDR3 reads CASSLAAGEYNEQFF. CDR3 sequence (DNA): TGTGCCAGCAGCTTAGCGGCAGGGGAGTACAATGAGCAGTTCTTC.

This clonotype has a count of ten or more. The gene calls are TRBV7-2 and TRBJ2-2; 8 bases are shared with TRBD2. This CDR3 spans 15 amino acids. Germline V gives CDR1 SGHTA, CDR2 FQGNSA. V lost 5 bases to trimming and J lost 0 bases; unmatched junction nucleotides: 2. The CDR3 DNA is TGTGCCAGCAGCCAGCGGGGGTCGAACACCGGGGAGCTGTTTTTT. The encoded protein is CASSQRGSNTGELFF.

The chain carries TRBV6-2 or TRBV6-3 and TRBJ1-1; D is unclear. Trimming cost V 8 bases and J 0 bases, with 13 bases left between them. The CDR3 sequence is 14 residues long. Germline values: CDR1 MNHEY, CDR2 SVGEGT. CDR3 bases: TGTGCCAGCTTAAGGGCCTACATGAACACTGAAGCTTTCTTT. Protein sequence: CASLRAYMNTEAFF.

V gene TRBV5-4 combines with J gene TRBJ2-7; D perhaps matches TRBD2 (7 bases). Germline V gene data show CDR1 as SGHNT and CDR2 as YYREEE (reference sequence). V was trimmed by 4 bases and J by 3 bases, leaving 11 bases between them. This CDR3 is 13 amino acids long. The DNA for the CDR3 is TGTGCCAGCAGCCTGGGAGGGGGCTACGAGCAGTACTTC. Residues: CASSLGGGYEQYF.